One sample yielded the 31 T cell receptor beta chains listed below, sequenced in a study of cytomegalovirus exposure and HLA in healthy donors. PCR employed 60 Vbeta and 13 Jbeta primers. The table came from immunoSEQ multiplex PCR; TCRdb's copy has only in-frame clones and leaves some out. The sample carries approximately 110,000 clones, 60% to 85% recorded once. The specimen was PBMCs. The receptors derive from a female donor in good health and CMV-seropositive.

The chain joins TRBV25-1 to TRBJ2-2, with 8 positions matching TRBD1. Germline CDR1 reads MGHDK; CDR2 reads SYGVNS. The CDR3 runs to 14 residues. After removal of 7 bases from V and 7 bases from J, the junction contained 8 bases not matched to a gene. CDR3 sequence: CASTRQGTGGELFF. CDR3 in DNA: TGTGCCAGCACTCGACAGGGGACCGGCGGGGAGCTGTTTTTT.

The chain uses TRBV2 and TRBJ1-1; D gene ambiguous. The CDR3 length is 13 residues. The germline gives CDR1 SNHLY, CDR2 FYNNEI. The ends were cut back, 6 bases at V and 1 base at J, with 9 bases in the middle. The CDR3 here is CASREERNTEAFF. CDR3 nucleotides: TGTGCCAGCAGAGAGGAGAGGAACACTGAAGCTTTCTTT.

This chain links TRBV5-1 with TRBJ2-5; weak D call: TRBD2 (5 bases). The CDR3 runs to 15 residues. Between the trimmed V and J ends, which lost 2 bases and 2 bases, there was a span of 13 bases. The germline gives CDR1 SGHRS, CDR2 YFSETQ. The CDR3 region is CASSFRPTGQETQYF. The CDR3 bases are TGCGCCAGCAGCTTCAGACCGACGGGGCAAGAGACCCAGTACTTC.

The J gene is TRBJ1-2, the V gene TRBV5-1; D remains ambiguous. V lost 5 bases and J lost 6, with 11 bases in between. The germline gives CDR1 SGHRS, CDR2 YFSETQ. The CDR3 is made up of 12 amino acids. The CDR3 DNA follows: TGCGCCAGCAGTCGAACAGCGGATGGCTACACCTTC. Translation gives CASSRTADGYTF.

The rearrangement joins TRBV7-9 to TRBJ1-3, with unresolved D. Germline lookup yields CDR1 SEHNR and CDR2 FQNEAQ (reference sequence). Trimming left V 6 bases short and J 0 bases short, with 3 bases between. CDR3 length: 12 amino acids. CDR3 DNA sequence: TGTGCCAGCAGTCTCTCTGGAAACACCATATATTTT. Protein sequence: CASSLSGNTIYF.

This sequence joins TRBV7-9 and TRBJ1-1, with a weak D call TRBD1 (5 bases). From germline, CDR1 is SEHNR and CDR2 FQNEAQ (reference sequence). Trimming left V 4 bases short and J 4 bases short, with 10 bases between. The CDR3 is 13 residues long. Written as DNA, the CDR3 is TGTGCCAGCAGCTCGCAGGGCGGCACTGAAGCTTTCTTT. Translation gives CASSSQGGTEAFF.

The chain employs TRBV5-1 and TRBJ2-2, with 8 bases that match TRBD1. The CDR3 is made up of 15 amino acids. Germline V CDR1 and CDR2: SGHRS, YFSETQ. The junction had 6 bases not matched to a gene; V was cut back by 6 bases and J by 2 bases. The DNA of the CDR3 is TGCGCCAGCACCCTGACAGGGGTTAACACCGGGGAGCTGTTTTTT. Translating it yields CASTLTGVNTGELFF. Full variable domain (missing parts from reference TRBV5-1 and TRBJ2-2): KAGVTQTPRYLIKTRGQQVTLSCSPISGHRSVSWYQQTPGQGLQFLFEYFSETQRNKGNFPGRFSGRQFSNSRSEMNVSTLELGDSALYLCASTLTGVNTGELFFGEGSRLTVL.

V is TRBV9 and J is TRBJ1-3; D unclear. This CDR3 has 15 residues. V dropped 0 bases and J dropped 3 bases, with 10 bases sitting between them. Germline V gives CDR1 SGDLS, CDR2 YYNGEE. The CDR3 DNA reads as TGTGCCAGCAGCGTAGCTAGCCGGCATGGAAACACCATATATTTT. Translating it yields CASSVASRHGNTIYF.

The chain joins TRBV9 to TRBJ1-3, with D possibly matching TRBD1 (5 bases). The germline gives CDR1 SGDLS, CDR2 YYNGEE. There are 17 residues in the CDR3. Trimming left V 4 bases short and J 4 bases short, with 21 bases between. CDR3 region: CASSLPQGGEAGNTIYF. CDR3 coding DNA: TGTGCCAGCAGCCTTCCTCAAGGAGGGGAAGCCGGAAACACCATATATTTT.

The chain's CDR3 is CASSDVQGDTQYF. In DNA, the CDR3 is TGTGCCAGCAGTGACGTACAGGGGGATACGCAGTATTTT. V is TRBV6-1 and J is TRBJ2-3, with 7 bases matching TRBD1. The CDR3 has 13 amino acids. The V gene end was trimmed by 3 bases and the J gene end by 6 bases; junction bases not matched to a gene: 3. Germline CDR1 reads MNHNS; CDR2 reads SASEGT.

The chain recombines TRBV7-8 with TRBJ1-2; D might be TRBD1 (6 bases). V lost 6 bases and J 8 bases, leaving 13 bases between the germline ends. There are 12 residues in the CDR3. The germline V gene has CDR1 SGHVS and CDR2 FQNEAQ. CDR3 DNA: TGTGCCAGCAGTGACAGGTTCGAGGGCTACACCTTC. It encodes CASSDRFEGYTF.

This rearrangement joins TRBV5-1 to TRBJ2-3; 14 bases align to TRBD2. The CDR3 runs 19 residues. V shed 3 bases and J 2 bases; nucleotides not matched to a gene: 11. Per the germline V gene, CDR1 is SGHRS and CDR2 is YFSETQ. The CDR3 loop reads CASSSPPGLAGGSTDTQYF. CDR3 coding DNA: TGCGCCAGCAGCTCCCCTCCTGGACTAGCGGGGGGCTCCACAGATACGCAGTATTTT. Combining the CDR3 with reference TRBV5-1 and TRBJ2-3 gives the whole variable domain KAGVTQTPRYLIKTRGQQVTLSCSPISGHRSVSWYQQTPGQGLQFLFEYFSETQRNKGNFPGRFSGRQFSNSRSEMNVSTLELGDSALYLCASSSPPGLAGGSTDTQYFGPGTRLTVL.

The chain employs TRBV5-4 and TRBJ1-2; 10 bases agree with TRBD1. Germline CDR1 and CDR2: SGHNT and YYREEE (reference sequence). Trimming took 3 bases from V and 5 from J; bases not matched to a gene: 10. The CDR3 spans 16 residues. As DNA, the CDR3 is TGTGCCAGCAGCTCAATGACAGGGGGCGATGGATATGGCTACACCTTC. Protein: CASSSMTGGDGYGYTF.

The chain uses TRBV2 and TRBJ1-2; D gene uncertain. The V gene lost 3 bases and the J gene lost 8 bases, with 22 bases spanning the gap. Germline assignment: CDR1 SNHLY and CDR2 FYNNEI. This CDR3 has 16 amino acids. This CDR3 reads CASSEGETFYIRGYTF. CDR3 bases: TGTGCCAGCAGTGAGGGCGAAACCTTTTATATAAGGGGCTACACCTTC.

This chain joins TRBV19 and TRBJ2-1, with D possibly matching TRBD2 (6 bases). V lost 1 base and J 8 bases, leaving 15 bases between the germline ends. The CDR3 length is 15 residues. Germline V gene data show CDR1 as LNHDA and CDR2 as SQIVND (reference sequence). The CDR3 DNA follows: TGTGCCAGTAGTATAGGTCGGGGGTCTCGGTATGAGCAGTTCTTC. Its protein product is CASSIGRGSRYEQFF.

V and J are TRBV30 and TRBJ2-1, with TRBD2 matching 9 bases. Germline CDR1 and CDR2: GTSNPN and SVGIG (reference sequence). This CDR3 is 16 amino acids long. Trimming cost V 0 bases and J 5 bases; bases outside gene matches: 8. CDR3: CAWSVWRAGGHNEQFF. CDR3 coding DNA: TGTGCCTGGAGTGTTTGGAGAGCGGGAGGACACAATGAGCAGTTCTTC.

This clone turned up a few times. The rearrangement joins TRBV18 to TRBJ2-7, with TRBD1 matching over 10 bases. V gave up 4 bases and J gave up 2 bases; unmatched junction bases: 2. The length of the CDR3 is 14 residues. The germline V gene encodes CDR1 KGHSH and CDR2 LQKENI. CDR3 loop: CASSLGQGAYEQYF. The DNA of the CDR3 is TGTGCCAGCTCACTCGGACAGGGGGCCTACGAGCAGTACTTC.

The chain employs TRBV11-2 and TRBJ1-2, with 11 nucleotides matching TRBD1. Unmatched junction bases numbered 6, after V lost 5 bases and J lost 4 bases. The CDR3 length is 15 residues. From germline, CDR1 is SGHAT and CDR2 FQNNGV. CDR3 in amino acids: CASSIPGTGGYGYTF. CDR3 nucleotide sequence: TGTGCCAGCAGCATACCTGGGACAGGGGGCTATGGCTACACCTTC.

The V gene is TRBV7-2, the J gene TRBJ1-6; TRBD1 matches 9 bases. This CDR3 is 16 amino acids long. V was clipped by 5 bases and J by 10 bases; unmatched bases: 12. Per germline, CDR1 SGHTA and CDR2 FQGNSA. This CDR3 reads CASSTDRGLSGSPLHF. The CDR3 DNA reads as TGTGCCAGCAGCACTGACAGGGGGTTGTCGGGGTCACCCCTCCACTTT.

This chain links TRBV7-8 with TRBJ1-2; D not certain. The V and J ends lost 0 bases and 8 bases respectively, with 10 bases between them. Germline CDR1 is SGHVS and CDR2 is FQNEAQ. This CDR3 region has 13 residues. The CDR3 DNA is TGTGCCAGCAGCTTAGCTGGAGGGCGCGGCTACACCTTC. It encodes CASSLAGGRGYTF.

The V call is TRBV7-9, the J call TRBJ1-5, with 8 bases identical to TRBD1. Germline V gene lookup returns CDR1 SEHNR and CDR2 FQNEAQ (reference sequence). This CDR3 contains 15 residues. With V trimmed by 3 bases and J by 3 bases, 4 bases remained unmatched. The CDR3 DNA is TGTGCCAGCAGCTTGGACAGGGAGCTCAATCAGCCCCAGCATTTT. It translates to CASSLDRELNQPQHF.

The rearrangement uses TRBV6-1 and TRBJ1-2; 9 bases are a match to TRBD1. The V segment lost 3 bases and the J segment 7 bases; nucleotides outside the gene matches: 6. This CDR3 contains 14 residues. From germline, CDR1 is MNHNS and CDR2 SASEGT. The CDR3 DNA follows: TGTGCCAGCAGTGACGGGACAGGGAGGGGTGGCTACACCTTC. This translates into CASSDGTGRGGYTF.

The V gene is TRBV21-1, the J gene TRBJ2-3; no DNA check was done on the table's D call, TRBD1. TRBV21-1 is labeled a pseudogene. The CDR3 totals 19 residues. In DNA, the CDR3 is TGTGCCAGCAGCACCCCCGGGACAGCGTCCCCAGATGCCACAGATACGCAGTATTTT. As protein: CASSTPGTASPDATDTQYF.

This clone was counted a few times. The chain carries TRBV28 and TRBJ1-5; weak D call: TRBD1 (6 bases). The germline V gene encodes CDR1 MDHEN and CDR2 SYDVKM. This CDR3 region has 15 residues. The germline V and J ends were trimmed by 5 bases and 6 bases, with 17 bases remaining between them. The CDR3, as DNA: TGTGCCAGCAGTCCCCCCCAGGGGAGGGGTCAGCCCCAGCATTTT. It specifies CASSPPQGRGQPQHF.

This rearrangement joins TRBV11-3 to TRBJ2-3; TRBD2 matches 8 bases. The CDR3 extends over 15 amino acids. Germline trimming cut 1 base from V and 5 bases from J; bases unmatched to any gene: 5. The V gene's germline CDR1 is SGHNT and CDR2 YENEEA. CDR3 residues: CASSLGTSPRDTQYF. The CDR3 bases are TGTGCCAGCAGCTTAGGGACTAGCCCGAGAGATACGCAGTATTTT.

The chain has TRBV9 and TRBJ2-1, with D possibly matching TRBD2 (6 bases). The CDR3 totals 15 residues. Germline values: CDR1 SGDLS, CDR2 YYNGEE. V shed 2 bases and J shed 7 bases, with 16 bases lying between them. The CDR3 sequence is CASSVSGNTGNEQFF. The CDR3 nucleotides are TGTGCCAGCAGCGTTAGCGGCAACACGGGGAATGAGCAGTTCTTC.

The chain recombines TRBV6-1 with TRBJ2-7; 8 nucleotides match TRBD1. Germline-derived CDR1 and CDR2 are MNHNS and SASEGT. The length of the CDR3 is 13 residues. V shed 6 bases, J shed 6 bases, and the junction held 7 bases outside the gene matches. For the CDR3, the DNA is TGTGCCAGCAGCGGACAGGGTGGTCTCGAGCAGTACTTC. This translates into CASSGQGGLEQYF.

The V and J genes are TRBV9 and TRBJ2-1, with TRBD2 matching 12 bases. Germline V gene data show CDR1 as SGDLS and CDR2 as YYNGEE. V dropped 2 bases and J dropped 4; count of bases not matched to a gene: 4. The CDR3 is 16 amino acids. CDR3 region: CASSVSSGGVYNEQFF. The CDR3, as DNA: TGTGCCAGCAGCGTCTCTAGCGGGGGGGTGTACAATGAGCAGTTCTTC.

The CDR3 reads CASSYNSLSFF. DNA of the CDR3: TGTGCCAGCAGTTACAACTCATTATCTTTCTTT. The gene calls are TRBV6-5 and TRBJ1-1; D call uncertain. Looked up from germline, CDR1 is MNHEY and CDR2 is SVGAGI. The CDR3 spans 11 residues. V was trimmed by 2 bases and J by 12 bases, leaving 10 bases between them.

The genes are TRBV28 and TRBJ2-5, with D possibly matching TRBD2 (6 bases). This CDR3 region has 13 residues. The germline gives CDR1 MDHEN, CDR2 SYDVKM. V was pared by 9 bases and J by 5 bases, with 16 bases between. CDR3 bases: TGTGCCAGTACGGGGACTCCCCTGGAGACCCAGTACTTC. Protein sequence: CASTGTPLETQYF.

J is TRBJ2-2 and V is TRBV28; D is unclear. V was clipped by 1 base and J by 6 bases, with 6 bases between them. There are 13 residues in the CDR3. Germline V gene lookup returns CDR1 MDHEN and CDR2 SYDVKM. The CDR3 spells CASSLFGPGELFF. The CDR3 coding sequence is TGTGCCAGCAGTTTATTTGGCCCCGGGGAGCTGTTTTTT.